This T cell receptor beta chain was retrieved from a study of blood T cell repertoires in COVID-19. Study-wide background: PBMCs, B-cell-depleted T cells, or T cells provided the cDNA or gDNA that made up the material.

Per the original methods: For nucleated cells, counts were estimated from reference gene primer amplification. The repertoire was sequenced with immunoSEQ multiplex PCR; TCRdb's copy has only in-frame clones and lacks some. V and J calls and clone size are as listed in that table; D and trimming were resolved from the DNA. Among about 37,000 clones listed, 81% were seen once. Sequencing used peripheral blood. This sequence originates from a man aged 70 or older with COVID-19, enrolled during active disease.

In DNA, the CDR3 is TGTGCCAGCAGCATTAGGGGAGGGGGGGCAGATACGCAGTATTTT. This translates into CASSIRGGGADTQYF. The gene calls are TRBV28 and TRBJ2-3, with a possible D match to TRBD2 (7 bases). The CDR3 loop spans 15 amino acids. Germline V gene data show CDR1 as MDHEN and CDR2 as SYDVKM. V lost 6 bases and J 4 bases, leaving 17 bases between the germline ends.